This T cell receptor (beta chain) was identified during a study of T cells expressing NK-cell markers. Beta-chain TCR cDNA was generated via 5'RACE template switching with UMIs. TCRdb re-called the 5' RACE reads; one entry per CDR3 protein, DNA not given. Its listing shows some 190,000 distinct CDR3 sequences. This receptor was obtained from a man between 18 and 69 years old in good health. Source material: blood T cells: a sorted CD56 or NKG2C T cell subset, CD4+ or CD8+ T cells, or bulk PBMC T cells (not recorded which).

The CDR3 loop reads CASSLASKDPYGYTF. The J gene is TRBJ1-2, the V gene TRBV13. The germline V gene encodes CDR1 PRHDT and CDR2 FYEKMQ (reference sequence). CDR3 length: 15 residues.